This TCR beta chain was sequenced in a study of blood T cell repertoires in COVID-19. Study-wide background: COVID-19 samples, acute and convalescent, were from the United States, Italy and Spain. In each case, the material was cDNA or gDNA derived from T cells, B-cell-depleted T cells, or PBMCs.

In the source study's methods: Counts of nucleated cells, estimated from reference gene primer amplification, were obtained. The table came from immunoSEQ multiplex PCR; TCRdb's copy has only in-frame clones and leaves some out. That table is the source of V, J and clone size, and D and trimming were worked out from the DNA. The sample lists about 36,000 clones; 90% were seen once. This receptor was identified in a human donor in a cohort sampled during active COVID-19. Input material: peripheral blood.

Here the CDR3 DNA reads TGTGCCACCAGTGACCGACAGGTGGGTAATGAGCAGTTCTTC. It specifies CATSDRQVGNEQFF. The chain employs TRBV24-1 and TRBJ2-1; TRBD1 might be the D (6 bases). The CDR3 has 14 amino acids. With 4 bases removed from V and 7 bases from J, the gap between germline ends came to 13 bases. Germline V gene lookup returns CDR1 KGHDR and CDR2 SFDVKD.